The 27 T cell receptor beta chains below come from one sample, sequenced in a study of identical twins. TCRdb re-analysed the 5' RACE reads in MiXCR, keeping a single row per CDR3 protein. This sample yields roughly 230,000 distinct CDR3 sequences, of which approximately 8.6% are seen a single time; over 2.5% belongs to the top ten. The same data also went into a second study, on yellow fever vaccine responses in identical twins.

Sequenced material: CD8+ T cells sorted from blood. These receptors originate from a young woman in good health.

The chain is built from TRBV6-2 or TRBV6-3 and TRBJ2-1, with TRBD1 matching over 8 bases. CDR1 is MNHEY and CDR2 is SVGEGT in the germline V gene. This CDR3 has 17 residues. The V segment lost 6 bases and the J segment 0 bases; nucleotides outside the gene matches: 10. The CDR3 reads CASRLMADRVSYNEQFF. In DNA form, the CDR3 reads TGTGCCAGCAGGTTGATGGCGGACAGGGTCTCCTACAATGAGCAGTTCTTC.

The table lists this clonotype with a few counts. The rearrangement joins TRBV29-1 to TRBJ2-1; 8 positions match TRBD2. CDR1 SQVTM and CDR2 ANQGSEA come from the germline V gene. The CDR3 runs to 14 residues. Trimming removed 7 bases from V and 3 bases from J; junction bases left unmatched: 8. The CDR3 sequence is CSGGRSGGYNEQFF. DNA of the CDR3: TGCAGCGGGGGGCGAAGCGGGGGCTACAATGAGCAGTTCTTC.

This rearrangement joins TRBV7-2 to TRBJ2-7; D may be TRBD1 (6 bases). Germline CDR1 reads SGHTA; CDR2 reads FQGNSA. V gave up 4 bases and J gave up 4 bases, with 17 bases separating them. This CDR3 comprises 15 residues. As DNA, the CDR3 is TGTGCCAGCAGCTCTTACCCGGGACAAGGTTACGAGCAGTACTTC. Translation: CASSSYPGQGYEQYF.

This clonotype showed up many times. CDR3 coding DNA: TGCAGCGCGAGACTAGCCGAGTCCTACAATGAGCAGTTCTTC. As protein: CSARLAESYNEQFF. The V gene is TRBV29-1, the J gene TRBJ2-1; the match to TRBD2 covers 7 bases. CDR3 size: 14 residues. The junction had 7 bases not matched to a gene; V was cut back by 7 bases and J by 1 base. Germline V CDR1 and CDR2: SQVTM, ANQGSEA.

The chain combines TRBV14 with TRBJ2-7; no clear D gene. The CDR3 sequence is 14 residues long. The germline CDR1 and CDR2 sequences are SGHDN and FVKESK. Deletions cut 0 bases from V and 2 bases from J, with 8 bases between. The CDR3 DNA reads TGTGCCAGCAGCCAAGATTCGCCAGCCTACGAGCAGTACTTC. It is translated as CASSQDSPAYEQYF.

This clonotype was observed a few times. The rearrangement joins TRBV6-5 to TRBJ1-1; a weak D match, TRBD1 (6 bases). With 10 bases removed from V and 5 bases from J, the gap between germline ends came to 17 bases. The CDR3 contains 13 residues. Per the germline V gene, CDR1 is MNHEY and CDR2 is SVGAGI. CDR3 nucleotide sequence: TGTGCCACCACGCTGGGGGCGTTAACTGAAGCTTTCTTT. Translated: CATTLGALTEAFF.

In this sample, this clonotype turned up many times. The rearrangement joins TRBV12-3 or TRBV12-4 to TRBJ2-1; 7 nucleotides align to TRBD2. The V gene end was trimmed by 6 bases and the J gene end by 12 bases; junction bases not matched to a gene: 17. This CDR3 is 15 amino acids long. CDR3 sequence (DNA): TGTGCCAGCAGCCCCCCCTCGGGGGGAATGATTGTGCAGTTCTTC. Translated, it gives CASSPPSGGMIVQFF.

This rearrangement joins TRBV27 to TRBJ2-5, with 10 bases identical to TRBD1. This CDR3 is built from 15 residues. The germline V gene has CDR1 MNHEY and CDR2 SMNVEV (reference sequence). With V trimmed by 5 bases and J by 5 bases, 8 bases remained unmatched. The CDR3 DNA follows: TGTGCCAGCAGTGTCGGGACAGGGGATATGGAGACCCAGTACTTC. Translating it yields CASSVGTGDMETQYF.

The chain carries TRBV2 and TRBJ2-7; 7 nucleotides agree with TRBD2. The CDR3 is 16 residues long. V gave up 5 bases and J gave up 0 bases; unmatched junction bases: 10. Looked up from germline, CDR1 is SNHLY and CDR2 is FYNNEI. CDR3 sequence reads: CASSPRVRDYSYEQYF. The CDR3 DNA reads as TGTGCCAGCAGTCCTCGGGTGCGGGACTACTCCTACGAGCAGTACTTC.

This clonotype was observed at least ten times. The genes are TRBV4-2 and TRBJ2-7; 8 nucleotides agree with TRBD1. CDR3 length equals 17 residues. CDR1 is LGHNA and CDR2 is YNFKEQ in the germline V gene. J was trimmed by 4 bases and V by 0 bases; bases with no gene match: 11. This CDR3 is CASSQDLNGQGIYEQYF. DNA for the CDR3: TGTGCCAGCAGCCAAGACTTAAACGGACAGGGTATTTACGAGCAGTACTTC.

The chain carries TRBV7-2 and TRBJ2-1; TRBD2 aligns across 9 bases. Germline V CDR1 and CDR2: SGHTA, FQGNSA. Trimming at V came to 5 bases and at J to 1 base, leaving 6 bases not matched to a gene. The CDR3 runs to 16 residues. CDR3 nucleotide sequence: TGTGCCAGCAGCCCGACTAGCGGAATTTCCTACAATGAGCAGTTCTTC. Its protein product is CASSPTSGISYNEQFF. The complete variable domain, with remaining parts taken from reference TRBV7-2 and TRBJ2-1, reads GAGVSQSPSNKVTEKGKDVELRCDPISGHTALYWYRQSLGQGLEFLIYFQGNSAPDKSGLPSDRFSAERTGGSVSTLTIQRTQQEDSAVYLCASSPTSGISYNEQFFGPGTRLTVL.

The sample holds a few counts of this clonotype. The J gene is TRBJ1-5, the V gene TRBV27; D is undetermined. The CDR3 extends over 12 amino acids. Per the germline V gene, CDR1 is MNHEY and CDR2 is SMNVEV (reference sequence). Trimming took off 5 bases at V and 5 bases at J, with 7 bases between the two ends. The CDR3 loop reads CASSRVDQPQHF. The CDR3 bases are TGTGCCAGCAGTCGGGTGGATCAGCCCCAGCATTTT.

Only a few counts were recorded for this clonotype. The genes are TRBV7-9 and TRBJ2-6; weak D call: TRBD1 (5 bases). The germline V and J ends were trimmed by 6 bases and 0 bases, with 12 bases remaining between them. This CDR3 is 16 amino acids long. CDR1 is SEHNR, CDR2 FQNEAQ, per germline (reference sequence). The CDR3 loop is CASSSKGSSGANVLTF. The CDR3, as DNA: TGTGCCAGCAGTAGTAAGGGGTCCTCTGGGGCCAACGTCCTGACTTTC.

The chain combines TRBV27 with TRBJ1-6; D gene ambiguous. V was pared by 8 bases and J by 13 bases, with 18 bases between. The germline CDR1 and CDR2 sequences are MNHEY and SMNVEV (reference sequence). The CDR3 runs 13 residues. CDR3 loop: CASRYEGPQPLHF. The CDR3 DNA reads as TGTGCCAGCCGCTACGAGGGTCCTCAGCCCCTCCACTTT.

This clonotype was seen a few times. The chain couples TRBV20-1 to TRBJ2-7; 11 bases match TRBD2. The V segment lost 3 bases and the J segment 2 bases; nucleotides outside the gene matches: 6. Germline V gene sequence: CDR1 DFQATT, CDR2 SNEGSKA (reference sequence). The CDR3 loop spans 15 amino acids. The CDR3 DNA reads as TGCAGTGCTAGGACTAGCGGGGAGCTCCCCTACGAGCAGTACTTC. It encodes CSARTSGELPYEQYF.

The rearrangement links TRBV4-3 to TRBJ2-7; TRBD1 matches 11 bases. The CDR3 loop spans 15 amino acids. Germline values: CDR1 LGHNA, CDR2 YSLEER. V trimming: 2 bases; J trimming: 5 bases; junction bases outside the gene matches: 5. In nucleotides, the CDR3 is TGCGCCAGCAGCCAACGACCGGGACAGGGGGACGAGCAGTACTTC. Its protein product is CASSQRPGQGDEQYF.

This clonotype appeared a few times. The CDR3 nucleotides are TGTGCCAGCAGGACTCCGGGACAGTCAGCGCCTAACAATGAGCAGTTCTTC. Residues: CASRTPGQSAPNNEQFF. The rearrangement links TRBV2 to TRBJ2-1; 7 nucleotides agree with TRBD1. CDR1 is SNHLY and CDR2 is FYNNEI in the germline V gene. There are 17 residues in the CDR3. With 6 bases clipped from V and 5 bases from J, the junction kept 16 bases outside the gene matches.

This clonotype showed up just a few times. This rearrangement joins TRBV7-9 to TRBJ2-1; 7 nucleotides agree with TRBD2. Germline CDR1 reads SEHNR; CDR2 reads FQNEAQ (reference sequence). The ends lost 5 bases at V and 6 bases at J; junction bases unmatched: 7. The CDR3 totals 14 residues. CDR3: CASSLPTSLNEQFF. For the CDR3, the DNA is TGTGCCAGCAGCCTACCGACTAGCCTCAATGAGCAGTTCTTC.

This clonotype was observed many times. This chain's CDR3 is CASSERGHNEQFF. The CDR3, as DNA: TGTGCCAGCAGTGAAAGGGGGCACAATGAGCAGTTCTTC. The chain is built from TRBV6-4 and TRBJ2-1; 7 bases are shared with TRBD1. J gave up 5 bases and V 3 bases, and 1 base lay outside the gene matches. This CDR3 spans 13 amino acids. CDR1 is MRHNA, CDR2 SNTAGT, per germline.

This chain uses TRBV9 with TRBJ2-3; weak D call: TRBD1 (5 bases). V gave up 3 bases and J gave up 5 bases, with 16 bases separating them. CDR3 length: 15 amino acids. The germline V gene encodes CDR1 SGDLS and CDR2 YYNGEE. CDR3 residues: CASSGSGSAQDTQYF. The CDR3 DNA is TGTGCCAGCAGCGGTTCAGGGTCCGCCCAAGATACGCAGTATTTT.

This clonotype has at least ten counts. CDR3 bases: TGCAGCGTTGAAGATTTTGGGACAGAGCCCACTGAAGCTTTCTTT. Protein: CSVEDFGTEPTEAFF. V usage is TRBV29-1 and J usage is TRBJ1-1; 7 bases agree with TRBD1. With 0 bases clipped from V and 4 bases from J, the junction kept 8 bases outside the gene matches. The CDR3 contains 15 residues. CDR1 and CDR2 from the germline V gene are SQVTM and ANQGSEA.

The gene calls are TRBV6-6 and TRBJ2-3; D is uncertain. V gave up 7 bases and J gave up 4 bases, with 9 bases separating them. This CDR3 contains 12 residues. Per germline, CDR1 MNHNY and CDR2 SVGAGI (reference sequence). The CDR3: CASTPPADTQYF. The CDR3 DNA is TGTGCCAGCACCCCCCCGGCAGATACGCAGTATTTT.

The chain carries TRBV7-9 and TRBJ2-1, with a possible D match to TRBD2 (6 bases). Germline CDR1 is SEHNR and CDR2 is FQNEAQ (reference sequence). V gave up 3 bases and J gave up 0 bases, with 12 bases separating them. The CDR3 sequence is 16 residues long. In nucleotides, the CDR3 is TGTGCCAGCAGCTTGGCGATGGGGGGCTCCTACAATGAGCAGTTCTTC. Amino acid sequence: CASSLAMGGSYNEQFF.

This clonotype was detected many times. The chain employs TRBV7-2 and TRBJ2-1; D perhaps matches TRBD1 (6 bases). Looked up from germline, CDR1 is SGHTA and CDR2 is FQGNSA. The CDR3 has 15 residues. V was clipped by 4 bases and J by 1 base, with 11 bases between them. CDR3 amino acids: CASSSGQPSYNEQFF. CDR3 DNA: TGTGCCAGCAGCTCAGGACAGCCTTCCTACAATGAGCAGTTCTTC.

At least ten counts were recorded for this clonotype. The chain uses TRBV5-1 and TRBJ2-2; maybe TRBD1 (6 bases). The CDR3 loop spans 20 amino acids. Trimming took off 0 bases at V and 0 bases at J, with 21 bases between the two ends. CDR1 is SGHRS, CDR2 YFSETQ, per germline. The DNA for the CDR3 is TGCGCCAGCAGCTTGGTCGGTGGGACAAAAACCGGGGCGAACACCGGGGAGCTGTTTTTT. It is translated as CASSLVGGTKTGANTGELFF.

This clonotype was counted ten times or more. The CDR3 sequence is CASSTPGRGVNEQFF. CDR3 bases: TGTGCCAGCAGCACACCGGGCAGGGGGGTCAATGAGCAGTTCTTC. The rearrangement uses TRBV7-9 and TRBJ2-1, with D perhaps matching TRBD1 (7 bases). The CDR3 totals 15 residues. Trimming cost V 5 bases and J 6 bases, with 17 bases left between them. Germline V CDR1 and CDR2: SEHNR, FQNEAQ (reference sequence).

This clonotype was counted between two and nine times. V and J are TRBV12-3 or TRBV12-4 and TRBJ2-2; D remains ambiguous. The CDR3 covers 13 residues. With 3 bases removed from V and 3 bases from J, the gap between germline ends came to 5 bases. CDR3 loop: CASSFLHTGELFF. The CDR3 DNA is TGTGCCAGCAGTTTTCTTCACACCGGGGAGCTGTTTTTT.